These T cell receptor beta chains were read from a single sample in a study of T cell responses to AZD1222 COVID-19 vaccine. Produced via immunoSEQ multiplex PCR; TCRdb's table is partial and in-frame only. The sample holds more than 120,000 clones, more than 85% seen once. Sequenced here: peripheral blood, sampled on day 0 of AZD1222 vaccination. The source is an adult in good health. Each CDR3 is given with its conserved first and last residue. Each record gives: V gene, clone size, D gene, J gene, CDR3 protein, CDR3 DNA. The D gene is left open where the match is weak. Some rows have no size entry. The others give once, few or many, or a class for an expanded clone.

TRBV10-2	.	.	TRBJ2-7	CASSFDPVEQYF	TGCGCCAGCAGCTTCGACCCCGTTGAGCAGTACTTC
TRBV11-2	.	TRBD1	TRBJ1-1	CASSLPTGGAGNTEAFF	TGTGCCAGCAGCCTGCCCACAGGGGGCGCGGGGAACACTGAAGCTTTCTTT
TRBV19	.	TRBD1	TRBJ1-2	CASHFRQGEGYTF	TGTGCCAGCCATTTCAGACAGGGAGAAGGCTACACCTTC
TRBV12-3/TRBV12-4	.	.	TRBJ2-7	CASSQTPYEQYF	TGTGCCAGCAGCCAGACACCCTACGAGCAGTACTTC
TRBV6-2/TRBV6-3	.	.	TRBJ2-7	CASSYGGASYEQYF	TGTGCCAGCAGTTATGGAGGAGCCTCCTACGAGCAGTACTTC
TRBV15	.	.	TRBJ2-1	CATSRDGSGGQFF	TGTGCCACCAGCAGAGATGGAAGCGGCGGGCAGTTCTTC
TRBV5-1	once	TRBD1	TRBJ1-2	CASSPDRGLYGYTF	TGCGCCAGCAGCCCAGACAGGGGGCTCTATGGCTACACCTTC
TRBV5-5	.	TRBD2	TRBJ2-1	CASSPRAGTSDEQFF	TGTGCCAGCAGCCCCCGTGCGGGTACTAGCGATGAGCAGTTCTTC
TRBV29-1	few	.	TRBJ1-1	CSVDSYREGAFF	TGCAGCGTTGATTCGTACAGGGAAGGAGCTTTCTTT
TRBV14	.	.	TRBJ1-2	CASSQGRGENYGYTF	TGTGCCAGCAGCCAAGGCCGAGGGGAAAACTATGGCTACACCTTC
TRBV5-4	.	.	TRBJ2-5	CASSPNRGVIKEETQYF	TGTGCCAGCAGCCCCAACCGGGGTGTTATCAAGGAAGAGACCCAGTACTTC
TRBV5-1	.	.	TRBJ1-1	CASSGNSGNTEAFF	TGCGCCAGCAGCGGAAACAGTGGGAACACTGAAGCTTTCTTT
TRBV27	.	.	TRBJ1-6	CASSFIDSPLHF	TGTGCCAGCAGTTTTATCGATTCACCCCTCCACTTT
TRBV5-1	.	.	TRBJ2-5	CASSGETQYF	TGCGCCAGCAGTGGGGAGACCCAGTACTTC
TRBV4-1	.	.	TRBJ2-1	CASSQESPRGQFF	TGCGCCAGCAGCCAAGAGTCCCCACGTGGGCAGTTCTTC
TRBV16	.	TRBD1	TRBJ1-5	CASRRTGVGNQPQHF	TGTGCCAGCAGAAGAACAGGGGTGGGGAATCAGCCCCAGCATTTT
TRBV5-4	.	.	TRBJ2-3	CASRRGFSDTQYF	TGTGCCAGCAGACGCGGGTTCTCAGATACGCAGTATTTT
TRBV12-3/TRBV12-4	.	.	TRBJ1-2	CASSRTNYGYTF	TGTGCCAGCAGCCGAACTAACTATGGCTACACCTTC
TRBV6-6	.	TRBD1	TRBJ2-1	CASTRDRAFNEQFF	TGTGCCAGCACCCGGGACAGGGCTTTCAATGAGCAGTTCTTC